The next 5 T cell receptor beta chains were all read from a single sample in a study of tumor and adjacent non-tumor tissue in lung cancer. This sample's RNA came from whole unsorted tissue. The library came from three nested PCR rounds adapted from ARM-PCR protocols. A single record per CDR3 protein comes from TCRdb applying MiXCR to the multiplex PCR reads. The profile shows about 110,000 distinct CDR3 sequences, approximately 71% of them singletons. The sequenced material came from lung tumor tissue. These receptors were obtained from an older woman with non-small cell lung cancer.

As to this clonotype: Germline is not matched at one junction end, which may reflect a read error. The rearrangement links TRBV6-2 or TRBV6-3 to TRBJ2-1, with a weak D call TRBD2 (7 bases). Germline CDR1 and CDR2: MNHEY and SVGEGT. The CDR3 is 18 residues long. For the CDR3, the DNA is TGTGCCAGCAGTTACTCGCGGGGGCGGGAGTCATATTACGATGATCAGTTCTTC. Its translation: CASSYSRGRESYYDDQFF.

This clonotype has ten or more counts. The chain recombines TRBV29-1 with TRBJ1-6; possibly TRBD1 for D (6 bases). The germline V and J ends were trimmed by 7 bases and 10 bases, with 20 bases remaining between them. Per germline, CDR1 SQVTM and CDR2 ANQGSEA. CDR3 length: 14 residues. CDR3 DNA sequence: TGCAGCGCCCAACCCGACAGGAGCGGATCACCCCTCCACTTT. Translation gives CSAQPDRSGSPLHF.

Comment on this clonotype: Lacking the conserved final phenylalanine or tryptophan, this CDR3 likely reflects a read error. J is TRBJ1-5 and V is TRBV4-2, with D possibly matching TRBD1 (5 bases). Germline loops: CDR1 LGHNA, CDR2 YNFKEQ. The CDR3 has 12 amino acids. The CDR3 sequence is CASRRGNQSQHL. As DNA, the CDR3 is TGTGCCAGCCGACGGGGCAATCAGTCCCAGCATTTA.

Concerning this clonotype itself: Germline is not matched at one junction end, which may reflect a read error. This sequence joins TRBV12-3 or TRBV12-4 and TRBJ2-3, with D tentatively TRBD1 (5 bases). CDR3 length: 12 residues. The CDR3 nucleotides are TGTGCCAACAGTTCGGACCTAGGGGCGCTGTATTTT. This gives the protein CANSSDLGALYF.

As regards this clonotype: This may stem from a read error, because a much larger clone lies one nucleotide away. The chain links TRBV6-2 or TRBV6-3 to TRBJ1-5; unclear D gene. The germline CDR1 and CDR2 sequences are MNHEY and SVGEGT. The CDR3 runs to 13 residues. Written as DNA, the CDR3 is TGTGCCAGCAGTTACAGCAAAAATCAGCCCCATCATTTT. This encodes CASSYSKNQPHHF.